Listed here are 16 T cell receptor beta chains from one sample, sequenced in a study of T cell clones after liver transplantation. Profiling relied on immunoSEQ multiplex PCR, and the TCRdb table lists in-frame clones only, not all of them. Found here are over 50,000 clones, 85% to 90% of them singletons; the top ten hold approximately 15%. Sequencing was performed on CD8+ T cells from blood, taken 12 months after liver transplant. These receptors all come from a human patient who received a liver transplant. Part of the T cells may come from the graft donor.

The gene calls are TRBV27 and TRBJ1-2; D ambiguous. The V gene lost 3 bases and the J gene lost 3 bases, with 17 bases spanning the gap. Germline V gene sequence: CDR1 MNHEY, CDR2 SMNVEV (reference sequence). CDR3 length: 16 residues. CDR3 in amino acids: CASSFLWEASYYGYTF. The DNA of the CDR3 is TGTGCCAGCAGTTTCCTCTGGGAAGCCTCCTACTATGGCTACACCTTC.

This clone appeared a single time. This chain joins TRBV5-1 and TRBJ2-7; 8 bases line up with TRBD1. J gave up 5 bases and V 0 bases, and 13 bases lay outside the gene matches. The germline CDR1 and CDR2 sequences are SGHRS and YFSETQ. The CDR3 has 17 amino acids. The CDR3 loop is CASSLVPGQGVVNEQYF. CDR3 DNA sequence: TGCGCCAGCAGCTTGGTCCCAGGACAGGGAGTTGTCAACGAGCAGTACTTC.

The chain joins TRBV9 to TRBJ2-3; D gene uncertain. V was pared by 4 bases and J by 10 bases, with 19 bases between. Germline V gene lookup returns CDR1 SGDLS and CDR2 YYNGEE. The CDR3 is made up of 14 amino acids. The CDR3 region has the DNA TGTGCCAGCAGCCCCCGACTTGCCCAGGCTCCGCAGTATTTT. Translation gives CASSPRLAQAPQYF. Variable domain in full (rest from reference TRBV9 and TRBJ2-3): DSGVTQTPKHLITATGQRVTLRCSPRSGDLSVYWYQQSLDQGLQFLIQYYNGEERAKGNILERFSAQQFPDLHSELNLSSLELGDSALYFCASSPRLAQAPQYFGPGTRLTVL.

Note on this clone: One end of the junction does not line up with germline, which may come from a read error. V gene TRBV27 combines with J gene TRBJ1-3; D remains ambiguous. CDR1 is MNHEY, CDR2 SMNVEV, per germline (reference sequence). CDR3 length: 15 residues. CDR3 loop: CASSLRGASGNTVYF. CDR3 sequence (DNA): TGTGCCAGCAGTTTAAGAGGTGCCTCTGGAAACACCGTATATTTT.

The rearrangement joins TRBV5-1 to TRBJ2-3; 16 bases are shared with TRBD2. This CDR3 spans 17 amino acids. Germline lookup yields CDR1 SGHRS and CDR2 YFSETQ. Germline trimming cut 3 bases from V and 3 bases from J; bases unmatched to any gene: 4. CDR3 amino acids: CASSSGLAGGLTDTQYF. As DNA, the CDR3 is TGCGCCAGCAGCTCGGGACTAGCGGGAGGGCTGACAGATACGCAGTATTTT.

This clone was observed once. This chain uses TRBV2 with TRBJ1-1, with D possibly matching TRBD1 (5 bases). This CDR3 has 12 residues. The ends were cut back, 5 bases at V and 6 bases at J, with 10 bases in the middle. Germline-derived CDR1 and CDR2 are SNHLY and FYNNEI. CDR3 nucleotides: TGTGCCAGCAGTCGACAGATCGCTGAAGCTTTCTTT. It yields the protein CASSRQIAEAFF.

This clone was detected ten times or more. The chain has TRBV14 and TRBJ1-2; maybe TRBD1 (5 bases). The CDR3 is 15 amino acids. Trimming left V 0 bases short and J 4 bases short, with 12 bases between. Germline CDR1 and CDR2: SGHDN and FVKESK. The chain's CDR3 is CASSQDPGTFYGYTF. For the CDR3, the DNA is TGTGCCAGCAGCCAAGATCCTGGGACCTTCTATGGCTACACCTTC.

This clone was detected only once. This chain links TRBV10-2 with TRBJ1-1; maybe TRBD1 (5 bases). Germline V gene data show CDR1 as WSHSY and CDR2 as SAAADI. This CDR3 spans 13 amino acids. V gave up 6 bases and J gave up 5 bases, with 13 bases separating them. The chain's CDR3 is CASSPIGGTEAFF. CDR3 bases: TGCGCCAGCAGCCCCATTGGGGGTACTGAAGCTTTCTTT.

This chain links TRBV16 with TRBJ1-1, with D uncertain. Trimming removed 0 bases at V and 0 bases at J, with 8 bases between. Germline CDR1 is KGHSY and CDR2 is FQNENV. This CDR3 has 15 residues. The CDR3 nucleotides read TGTGCCAGCAGCCAATCGTTTGCCGTGAACACTGAAGCTTTCTTT. Protein: CASSQSFAVNTEAFF.

V usage is TRBV27 and J usage is TRBJ2-5; the D call may be TRBD1 or TRBD2 (5 bases each). The germline V gene has CDR1 MNHEY and CDR2 SMNVEV (reference sequence). V was cut by 6 bases and J by 8 bases, with 16 bases left in between. The CDR3 length is 13 residues. CDR3 bases: TGTGCCAGCAGCCCCGGGACGGGCCCAACCCAGTACTTC. This codes for CASSPGTGPTQYF.

This clone was seen just once. This chain uses TRBV10-2 with TRBJ2-3; 7 bases fit TRBD1. The CDR3 has 14 residues. In germline, CDR1 is WSHSY, CDR2 SAAADI. The V gene end was trimmed by 6 bases and the J gene end by 0 bases; junction bases not matched to a gene: 3. DNA for the CDR3: TGCGCCAGCAGCGCGGACAGGAGCACAGATACGCAGTATTTT. As protein: CASSADRSTDTQYF.

This chain joins TRBV28 and TRBJ2-2; D is uncertain. V was trimmed by 4 bases and J by 6 bases, leaving 6 bases between them. The CDR3 is 12 amino acids. Germline-derived CDR1 and CDR2 are MDHEN and SYDVKM. CDR3 sequence: CASSYVAGELFF. In DNA, the CDR3 is TGTGCCAGCAGTTACGTTGCCGGGGAGCTGTTTTTT.

The J gene is TRBJ1-1, the V gene TRBV6-1; TRBD1 matches at 7 bases. J gave up 4 bases and V 1 base, and 6 bases lay outside the gene matches. Germline V lookup: CDR1 MNHNS, CDR2 SASEGT. The CDR3 has 15 amino acids. The CDR3: CASSEETGRGTEAFF. CDR3 sequence (DNA): TGTGCCAGCAGTGAAGAGACAGGGCGAGGCACTGAAGCTTTCTTT.

The chain couples TRBV19 to TRBJ2-7; no definite D call. Germline V gene data show CDR1 as LNHDA and CDR2 as SQIVND (reference sequence). Trimming removed 6 bases at V and 6 bases at J, with 9 bases between. CDR3 length: 11 residues. The CDR3 DNA reads TGTGCCAGTAGCGGATTCACCGAGCAGTACTTC. Translated, it gives CASSGFTEQYF.

The chain has TRBV10-1 and TRBJ2-2; 9 bases fit TRBD1. Germline values: CDR1 WNHNN, CDR2 SYGVQD (reference sequence). The CDR3 sequence is 14 residues long. Trimming cost V 5 bases and J 7 bases; bases outside gene matches: 5. In nucleotides, the CDR3 is TGCGCCAGCAGTTGGGACAGGGAGGACGGGGAGCTGTTTTTT. It yields the protein CASSWDREDGELFF.

V usage is TRBV11-2 and J usage is TRBJ2-1; perhaps TRBD2 as D (5 bases). The germline gives CDR1 SGHAT, CDR2 FQNNGV. This CDR3 region has 15 residues. V was shortened by 6 bases and J by 0 bases, with 12 bases between the two germline ends. The CDR3 sequence: CASSYEGTSYNEQFF. As DNA, the CDR3 is TGTGCCAGCAGTTACGAGGGAACCTCCTACAATGAGCAGTTCTTC.